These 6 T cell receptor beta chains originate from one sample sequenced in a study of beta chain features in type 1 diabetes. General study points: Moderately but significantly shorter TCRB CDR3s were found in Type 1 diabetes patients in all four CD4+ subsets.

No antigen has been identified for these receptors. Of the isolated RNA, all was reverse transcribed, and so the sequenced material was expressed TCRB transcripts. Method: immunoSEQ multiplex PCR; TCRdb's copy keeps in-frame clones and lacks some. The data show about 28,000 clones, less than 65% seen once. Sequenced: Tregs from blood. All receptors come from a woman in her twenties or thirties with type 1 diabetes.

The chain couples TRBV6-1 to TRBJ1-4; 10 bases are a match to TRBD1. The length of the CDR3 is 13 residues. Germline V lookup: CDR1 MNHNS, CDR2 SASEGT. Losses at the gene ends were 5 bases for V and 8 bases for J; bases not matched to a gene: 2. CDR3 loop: CASSWTGGEKLFF. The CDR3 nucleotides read TGTGCCAGCAGTTGGACAGGGGGGGAAAAACTGTTTTTT.

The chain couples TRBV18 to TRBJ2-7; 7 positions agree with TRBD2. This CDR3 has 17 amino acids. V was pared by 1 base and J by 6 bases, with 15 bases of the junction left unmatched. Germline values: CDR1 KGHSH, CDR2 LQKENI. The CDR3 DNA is TGTGCCAGCTCACCACTTTCGCCTGGGACTATCGGGTCCGAGCAGTACTTC. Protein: CASSPLSPGTIGSEQYF.

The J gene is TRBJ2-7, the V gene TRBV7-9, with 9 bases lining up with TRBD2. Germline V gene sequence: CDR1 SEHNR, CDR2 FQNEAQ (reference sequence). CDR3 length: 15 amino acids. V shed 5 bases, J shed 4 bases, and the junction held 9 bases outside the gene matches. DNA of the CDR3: TGTGCCAGCAGCCCGCCTAGCGGGATTAGGTACGAGCAGTACTTC. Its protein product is CASSPPSGIRYEQYF.

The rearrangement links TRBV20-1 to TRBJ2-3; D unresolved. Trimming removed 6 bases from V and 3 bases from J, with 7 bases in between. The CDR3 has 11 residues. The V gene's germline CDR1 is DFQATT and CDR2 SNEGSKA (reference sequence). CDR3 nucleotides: TGCAGTGCCACTCGGACAGATACGCAGTATTTT. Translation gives CSATRTDTQYF.

This CDR3 is CASREDSTDTQYF. In DNA, the CDR3 is TGTGCCAGCAGGGAGGACAGCACAGATACGCAGTATTTT. This chain connects TRBV6-1 to TRBJ2-3; tentative D call: TRBD2 (5 bases). This CDR3 comprises 13 residues. From germline, CDR1 is MNHNS and CDR2 SASEGT. V shed 6 bases and J shed 0 bases, with 7 bases lying between them.

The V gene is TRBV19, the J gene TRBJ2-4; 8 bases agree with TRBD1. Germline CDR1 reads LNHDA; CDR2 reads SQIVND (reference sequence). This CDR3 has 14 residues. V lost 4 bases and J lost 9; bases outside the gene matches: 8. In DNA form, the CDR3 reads TGTGCCAGTAGTAGTAGAGACAGGGGTGGCATTCAGTACTTC. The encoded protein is CASSSRDRGGIQYF.